This TCR beta chain was captured in a study of T cell responses to AZD1222 COVID-19 vaccine. Study context: Analysis merged second doses at about 4 or about 12 weeks.

Data came from immunoSEQ multiplex PCR; TCRdb stores just in-frame clones and leaves some out. This sample has under 200,000 clones, with about nine tenths found just once. From germline, CDR1 is LNHDA and CDR2 SQIVND (reference sequence). Trimming shortened V by 4 bases and J by 5 bases, and 14 bases separated the two germline ends. The CDR3 length is 15 residues. This sequence originates from an adult in good health. Sequencing used peripheral blood, obtained on day 0 of AZD1222 vaccination. The V and J genes are TRBV19 and TRBJ1-4; TRBD1 might be the D (6 bases). CDR3 sequence (DNA): TGTGCCAGTAGTACGACGGGGACATCGAATGAAAAACTGTTTTTT. This encodes CASSTTGTSNEKLFF.